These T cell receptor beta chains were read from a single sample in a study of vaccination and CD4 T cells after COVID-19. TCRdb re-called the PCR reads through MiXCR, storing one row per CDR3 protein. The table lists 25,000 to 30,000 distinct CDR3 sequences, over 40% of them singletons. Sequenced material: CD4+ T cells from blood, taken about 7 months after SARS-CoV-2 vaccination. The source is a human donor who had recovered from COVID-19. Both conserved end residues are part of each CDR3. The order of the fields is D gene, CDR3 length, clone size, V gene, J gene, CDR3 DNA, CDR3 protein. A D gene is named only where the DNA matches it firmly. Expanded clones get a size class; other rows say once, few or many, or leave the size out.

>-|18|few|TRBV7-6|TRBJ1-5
TGTGCCAGCAGCCCCTACCTCGGAGGGGCATATAGCAATCAGCCCCAGCATTTT
CASSPYLGGAYSNQPQHF
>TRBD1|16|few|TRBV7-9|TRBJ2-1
TGTGCCAGCAGCTATGGGACAGGGGAAGCACAGAATGAGCAGTTCTTC
CASSYGTGEAQNEQFF
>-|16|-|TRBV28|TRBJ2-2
TGTGCCAGCAGTTCGGGATCCGGAACGAACACCGGGGAGCTGTTTTTT
CASSSGSGTNTGELFF
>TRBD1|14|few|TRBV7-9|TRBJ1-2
TGTGCCAGCAGCCTGGACAGGGCTGACTATGGCTACACCTTC
CASSLDRADYGYTF
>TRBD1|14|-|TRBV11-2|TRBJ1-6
TGTGCCAGCAGCTCCGGGACAGGGAGCTCACCCCTCCACTTT
CASSSGTGSSPLHF
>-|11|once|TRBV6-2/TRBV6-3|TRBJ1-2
TGTGCCAGCAGTTACTTTCATGGCTACACCTTC
CASSYFHGYTF
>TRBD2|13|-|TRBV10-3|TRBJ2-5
TGTGCCATCAGATCTAGCGGACAAGAGACCCAGTACTTC
CAIRSSGQETQYF
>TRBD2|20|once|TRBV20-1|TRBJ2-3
TGCAGTGCTTTAGCCCCCCCAGGAGCGGGAGGGAAGGAGGGCACAGATACGCAGTATTTT
CSALAPPGAGGKEGTDTQYF
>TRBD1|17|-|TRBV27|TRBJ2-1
TGTGCCAGCGCCGGGAGTCCCGGGACAGGCCAGTACAATGAGCAGTTCTTC
CASAGSPGTGQYNEQFF
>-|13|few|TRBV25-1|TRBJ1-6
TGTGCCAGCAGTGATCCTGGGGGATCACCCCTCCACTTT
CASSDPGGSPLHF
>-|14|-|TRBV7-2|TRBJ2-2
TGTGCCAGCAGCTTAGCGGGGGGCGGCGGGGAGCTGTTTTTT
CASSLAGGGGELFF
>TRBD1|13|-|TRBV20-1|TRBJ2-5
TGCAGTGCTAGAACAGGGGCTGAAGAGACCCAGTACTTC
CSARTGAEETQYF
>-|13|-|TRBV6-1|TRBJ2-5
TGTGCCAGCGGCACCCCTCCTCGGGAGACCCAGTACTTC
CASGTPPRETQYF
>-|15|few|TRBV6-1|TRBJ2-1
TGTGCCAGCAGTGGCAGGGTATACTCCTACAATGAGCAGTTCTTC
CASSGRVYSYNEQFF
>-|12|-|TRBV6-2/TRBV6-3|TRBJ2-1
TGTGCCAGCAGTTTAGGGTACAATGAGCAGTTCTTC
CASSLGYNEQFF
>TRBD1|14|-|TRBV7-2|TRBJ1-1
TGTGCCAGCAGCTTCGACAGGGTCGGTACTGAAGCTTTCTTT
CASSFDRVGTEAFF
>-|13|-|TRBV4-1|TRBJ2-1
TGCGCCAGCAGCCGGGGGGACTTGGATGAGCAGTTCTTC
CASSRGDLDEQFF
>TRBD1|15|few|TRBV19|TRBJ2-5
TGTGCCAGTAGTGATTGGACAGGGACCGTAGAGACCCAGTACTTC
CASSDWTGTVETQYF
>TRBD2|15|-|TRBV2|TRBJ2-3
TGTGCCAGCAGAGTTGGCGGGAGGGCGGAGGCTACGCAGTATTTT
CASRVGGRAEATQYF
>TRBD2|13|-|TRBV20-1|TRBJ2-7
TGCAGTGCTCCCGGGGAGGGTCACAACGAGCAGTACTTC
CSAPGEGHNEQYF
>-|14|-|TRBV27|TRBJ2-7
TGTGCCAGCAGTTTGGTGGGGCCCACCTACGAGCAGTACTTC
CASSLVGPTYEQYF
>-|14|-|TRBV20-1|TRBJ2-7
TGCAGTCTTAGTGGCGGGGCACCCTCCTACGAGCAGTACTTC
CSLSGGAPSYEQYF
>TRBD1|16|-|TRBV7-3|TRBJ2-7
TGTGCCAGCAGCTTACACGCGGGACAGGGGGCATCCGAGCAGTACTTC
CASSLHAGQGASEQYF
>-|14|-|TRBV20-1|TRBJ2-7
TGCAGTGCTTCCTCGGAGGGATACGTCTACGAGCAGTACTTC
CSASSEGYVYEQYF
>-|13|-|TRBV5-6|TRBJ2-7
TGTGCCAGCAGCCTGGCCCGCCGGAACGAGCAGTACTTC
CASSLARRNEQYF
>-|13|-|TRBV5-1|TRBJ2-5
TGCGCCAGCAGCTTCCCGTACCAAGAGACCCAGTACTTC
CASSFPYQETQYF
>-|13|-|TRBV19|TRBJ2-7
TGTGCCAGTAGTTCCCTTGACTCTCACGAGCAGTACTTC
CASSSLDSHEQYF
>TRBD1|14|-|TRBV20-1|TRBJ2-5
TGCAGTGCCTACCGGACAGGGGCCCAAGAGACCCAGTACTTC
CSAYRTGAQETQYF
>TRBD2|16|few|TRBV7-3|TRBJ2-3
TGTGCCAGCAGCCCCGGACTAGCGGGGTCCACAGATACGCAGTATTTT
CASSPGLAGSTDTQYF
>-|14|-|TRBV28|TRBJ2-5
TGTGCCAGCAGTGGTACAGGGTTGGAAGAGACCCAGTACTTC
CASSGTGLEETQYF
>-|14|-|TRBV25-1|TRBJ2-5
TGTGCCAGCACCACGAGGGAGTACCAAGAGACCCAGTACTTC
CASTTREYQETQYF
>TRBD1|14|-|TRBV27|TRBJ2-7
TGTGCCAGCACCTCGGGACAGGGGAGGTTCGTGCAGTACTTC
CASTSGQGRFVQYF
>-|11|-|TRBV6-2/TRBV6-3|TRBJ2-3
TGTGCCAGCAGCCCGGCAGATACGCAGTATTTT
CASSPADTQYF
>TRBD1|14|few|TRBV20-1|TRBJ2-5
TGCAGTGCTAGAGGGGACAGGGGAAAAGAGACCCAGTACTTC
CSARGDRGKETQYF
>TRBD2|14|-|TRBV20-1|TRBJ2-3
TGCAGTGCTACTCTAGCGGGAGGGACAGATACGCAGTATTTT
CSATLAGGTDTQYF
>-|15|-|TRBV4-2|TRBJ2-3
TGTGCCAGCAGCCAAGCCACCCAGGGTCTTCATACGCAGTATTTT
CASSQATQGLHTQYF
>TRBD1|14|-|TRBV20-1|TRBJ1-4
TGCAGTGCCCAAAAGGACAGGGCTAATGAAAAACTGTTTTTT
CSAQKDRANEKLFF
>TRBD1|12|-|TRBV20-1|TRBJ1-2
TGCAGTGCTACCCGACAGGGTGGTGGCTACACCTTC
CSATRQGGGYTF
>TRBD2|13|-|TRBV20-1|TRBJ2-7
TGCAGTGTAGCGGGAGGGCCCATCTACGAGCAGTACTTC
CSVAGGPIYEQYF
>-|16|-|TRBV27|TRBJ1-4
TGTGCCAGCAGTTCCATACAGGGCGGGGGTAATGAAAAACTGTTTTTT
CASSSIQGGGNEKLFF
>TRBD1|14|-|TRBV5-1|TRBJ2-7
TGCGCCAGCAGCTTGACCGGACAGGAGTACGAGCAGTACTTC
CASSLTGQEYEQYF